This T cell receptor (beta chain) was profiled in a study of T-cell reconstitution after alpha-beta-depleted transplantation in children (dated by TCRdb to 2015 to 2016). Study-level background: T-cell immune reconstitution after TCRalphabeta/CD19-depleted allogeneic hematopoietic cell transplantation in children was quantitatively tracked in the study by means of TCR repertoire profiling.

CDR1 and CDR2 are drawn from the germline V gene (reference sequence): LGHDT, YNNKEL. The CDR3 sequence holds 18 residues, the cysteine and phenylalanine included. Only the CDR3 region is kept as DNA, spanning 54 bases read in frame from base 1. V loses 3 bases at its end and J loses 5 bases; junction bases beyond the gene matches: 11. Library prep was done by PCR. Sequencing relied on an Illumina HiSeq 2500. TCR libraries were prepared with molecular barcoding, using unique molecular identifiers to normalize TCRbeta repertoire quantification. TCRdb applied fastp at Q25 and MiXCR to the public reads, then kept only in-frame beta chains. Every CDR3 protein is listed once, alongside the most common genes and DNA of its rows. The sample table contains over 400,000 distinct CDR3 sequences; only one count was recorded for under 15% of them. Clones ranked in the top ten supply around 6% of the sample. A few counts support this clonotype. There is no known antigen for this receptor. There are no base qualities to consult, and no much larger clone falls within one base.

The sequences come from PBMCs from the stem cell graft donor, collected from the stem cell graft. The sequence came from a human donor who donated a stem cell graft to a child with combined immunodeficiency. The chain uses TRBV3-1 and TRBJ2-5; 14 bases in the junction line up with TRBD2. Here the CDR3 is given as CASSHPTGLAGVRETQYF. The bases are TGTGCCAGCAGCCACCCGACGGGACTAGCGGGGGTACGGGAGACCCAGTACTTC.